Listed here are 27 T cell receptor beta chains from one sample, sequenced in a study of blood T cell repertoires in COVID-19. Sequenced by immunoSEQ multiplex PCR; TCRdb stores in-frame clones only, minus some. This sample yields 250,000 or so clones, of which around nine tenths are seen a single time; about 5.2% belongs to the top ten. Sequenced material: peripheral blood. These receptor sequences come from a woman in her sixties with COVID-19, enrolled during active disease.

This clone was seen a few times. The chain carries TRBV15 and TRBJ2-2, with a possible D match to TRBD2 (5 bases). Germline loops: CDR1 LNHNV, CDR2 YYDKDF (reference sequence). The CDR3 extends over 15 amino acids. V was trimmed by 0 bases and J by 6 bases, leaving 11 bases between them. CDR3 in DNA: TGTGCCACCAGCAGAGAGGGGAGCGGATCCGGGGAGCTGTTTTTT. It yields the protein CATSREGSGSGELFF.

This clone was seen once. V is TRBV5-1 and J is TRBJ1-2; 7 bases are shared with TRBD1. Germline V lookup: CDR1 SGHRS, CDR2 YFSETQ. CDR3 length: 14 amino acids. Trimming took 1 base from V and 6 from J; bases not matched to a gene: 6. The DNA of the CDR3 is TGCGCCAGCAGCTTGCCCGGGACAGTCCATGGCTACACCTTC. As protein: CASSLPGTVHGYTF.

V and J are TRBV15 and TRBJ2-3; 10 bases fit TRBD2. The CDR3 sequence is 16 residues long. From germline, CDR1 is LNHNV and CDR2 YYDKDF (reference sequence). V lost 3 bases to trimming and J lost 0 bases; unmatched junction nucleotides: 3. The CDR3, as DNA: TGTGCCACCAGCAGGTCGACTAGCGGGAGCACAGATACGCAGTATTTT. Its translation: CATSRSTSGSTDTQYF.

This clone was recorded only once. The gene calls are TRBV19 and TRBJ1-5; no definite D call. The CDR3 loop spans 17 amino acids. V dropped 4 bases and J dropped 0 bases, with 16 bases sitting between them. Germline V lookup: CDR1 LNHDA, CDR2 SQIVND (reference sequence). The CDR3 here is CASSNRGTGYSNQPQHF. In DNA form, the CDR3 reads TGTGCCAGTAGTAACCGCGGCACTGGATATAGCAATCAGCCCCAGCATTTT.

The rearrangement uses TRBV19 and TRBJ1-1; no definite D call. V lost 6 bases and J 1 base, leaving 18 bases between the germline ends. The CDR3 length is 16 residues. Germline CDR1 is LNHDA and CDR2 is SQIVND (reference sequence). The CDR3 bases are TGTGCCAGTAGCCAAACACGACTGGGAGCGAACACTGAAGCTTTCTTT. Protein sequence: CASSQTRLGANTEAFF. Full variable domain (outside the CDR3, taken from reference TRBV19 and TRBJ1-1): DGGITQSPKYLFRKEGQNVTLSCEQNLNHDAMYWYRQDPGQGLRLIYYSQIVNDFQKGDIAEGYSVSREKKESFPLTVTSAQKNPTAFYLCASSQTRLGANTEAFFGQGTRLTVV.

The V call is TRBV10-2, the J call TRBJ1-1; TRBD1 is a possible D gene (5 bases). From germline, CDR1 is WSHSY and CDR2 SAAADI. The CDR3 consists of 14 residues. Deletions cut 7 bases from V and 1 base from J, with 13 bases between. As DNA, the CDR3 is TGCGCCAGCACCCAACGACAGCAGAACACTGAAGCTTTCTTT. Translated: CASTQRQQNTEAFF.

CDR3 nucleotides: TGCAGCGCCTGGACACGGGCGGCTGAAGCTTTCTTT. Its protein product is CSAWTRAAEAFF. The chain couples TRBV29-1 to TRBJ1-1, with D tentatively TRBD1 (5 bases). Germline CDR1 is SQVTM and CDR2 is ANQGSEA. This CDR3 has 12 amino acids. Trimming removed 7 bases at V and 6 bases at J, with 15 bases between.

This sequence joins TRBV18 and TRBJ1-1; D may be TRBD1 (6 bases). Deletions cut 1 base from V and 5 bases from J, with 11 bases between. Germline-derived CDR1 and CDR2 are KGHSH and LQKENI. The CDR3 runs 14 residues. The CDR3 coding sequence is TGTGCCAGCTCACCACGGGAGGGGGATACTGAAGCTTTCTTT. It is translated as CASSPREGDTEAFF.

The chain combines TRBV11-3 with TRBJ2-5; TRBD2 is a possible D gene (6 bases). V was clipped by 4 bases and J by 1 base, with 10 bases between them. The CDR3 extends over 14 amino acids. In germline, CDR1 is SGHNT, CDR2 YENEEA. The CDR3 DNA follows: TGTGCCAGCAGCTCAAGGACTACCCAAGAGACCCAGTACTTC. Protein product: CASSSRTTQETQYF.

V and J are TRBV3-1 (or the pseudogene TRBV3-2) and TRBJ2-6; TRBD2 might be the D (5 bases). The V end lost 0 bases, the J end lost 0 bases, and 15 bases lay between the germline ends. CDR1 is LGHDT, CDR2 YNNKEL, per germline (reference sequence). This CDR3 region has 19 residues. The CDR3 DNA is TGTGCCAGCAGCCAAGATTCCGTTAGGGAGAGCTCTGGGGCCAACGTCCTGACTTTC. Its protein is CASSQDSVRESSGANVLTF.

This clone was picked up one time. The genes are TRBV14 and TRBJ1-5; the D gene is possibly TRBD1 (6 bases). Germline V CDR1 and CDR2: SGHDN, FVKESK. This CDR3 contains 14 residues. Trimming pared 1 base from V and 7 bases from J, leaving 11 bases between. Written as DNA, the CDR3 is TGTGCCAGCAGCCAAGGGGGCGGGGGCCAGCCCCAGCATTTT. Its translation: CASSQGGGGQPQHF. Complete variable domain (other parts from reference TRBV14 and TRBJ1-5): EAGVTQFPSHSVIEKGQTVTLRCDPISGHDNLYWYRRVMGKEIKFLLHFVKESKQDESGMPNNRFLAERTGGTYSTLKVQPAELEDSGVYFCASSQGGGGQPQHFGDGTRLSIL.

The chain links TRBV18 to TRBJ2-2; 11 bases match TRBD2. Germline V lookup: CDR1 KGHSH, CDR2 LQKENI. The CDR3 loop spans 18 amino acids. J lost 0 bases, V lost 6 bases, and 9 bases had no gene match. The CDR3 DNA is TGTGCCAGCTCCCCGAGTAGGACTAGCGGGTCGAACACCGGGGAGCTGTTTTTT. Its protein product is CASSPSRTSGSNTGELFF.

The chain links TRBV15 to TRBJ2-3, with TRBD2 as a possible D gene (7 bases). Germline V gene sequence: CDR1 LNHNV, CDR2 YYDKDF (reference sequence). The length of the CDR3 is 16 residues. The V end was cut by 3 bases, the J end by 4 bases, with 17 bases between. Written as DNA, the CDR3 is TGTGCCACCAGCAGGTTGGGGGAGGGGGGCGCAGATACGCAGTATTTT. Protein: CATSRLGEGGADTQYF.

This clone was seen just once. The CDR3 spells CATSDPRNEQFF. DNA for the CDR3: TGTGCCACCAGTGACCCGCGCAATGAGCAGTTCTTC. The chain combines TRBV24-1 with TRBJ2-1; no firm D call. This CDR3 has 12 residues. Germline V CDR1 and CDR2: KGHDR, SFDVKD. The ends were cut back, 4 bases at V and 6 bases at J, with 6 bases in the middle.

This clone was counted only a few times. This chain connects TRBV7-9 to TRBJ2-5; a possible D gene is TRBD1 (5 bases). This CDR3 is built from 14 residues. V gave up 2 bases and J gave up 5 bases, with 12 bases separating them. Germline CDR1 is SEHNR and CDR2 is FQNEAQ (reference sequence). CDR3 sequence (DNA): TGTGCCAGCAGCTTATCAGGGCCCGGGGAGACCCAGTACTTC. It encodes CASSLSGPGETQYF.

CDR3 bases: TGTGCCAGCAGCTTATATGGACAGTCTCAAGAGACCCAGTACTTC. Residues: CASSLYGQSQETQYF. V gene TRBV7-8 combines with J gene TRBJ2-5, with a weak D call TRBD1 (6 bases). V lost 2 bases to trimming and J lost 2 bases, with 12 bases between them. The CDR3 totals 15 residues. Germline CDR1 and CDR2: SGHVS and FQNEAQ.

This clone has a single count. The J gene is TRBJ2-5, the V gene TRBV7-9; 14 nucleotides line up with TRBD2. This CDR3 is 17 amino acids long. Germline V gene lookup returns CDR1 SEHNR and CDR2 FQNEAQ (reference sequence). V gave up 5 bases and J gave up 2 bases; unmatched junction bases: 7. This CDR3 reads CASSTGLAGDGQETQYF. CDR3 DNA: TGTGCCAGCAGCACGGGACTAGCGGGAGACGGGCAAGAGACCCAGTACTTC.

The V and J genes are TRBV29-1 and TRBJ2-1, with TRBD2 matching over 10 bases. From germline, CDR1 is SQVTM and CDR2 ANQGSEA. The V segment lost 8 bases and the J segment 6 bases; nucleotides outside the gene matches: 16. CDR3 size: 16 residues. The CDR3 loop is CSFSRASGSNINEQFF. The CDR3 DNA reads as TGCAGCTTTTCTAGGGCTAGCGGGAGTAATATCAATGAGCAGTTCTTC.

The chain links TRBV5-1 to TRBJ2-1; 9 nucleotides line up with TRBD2. The V segment lost 3 bases and the J segment 2 bases; nucleotides outside the gene matches: 3. This CDR3 spans 15 amino acids. In germline, CDR1 is SGHRS, CDR2 YFSETQ. CDR3 loop: CASSSSGTTYNEQFF. CDR3 DNA: TGCGCCAGCAGCTCTAGCGGGACAACCTACAATGAGCAGTTCTTC.

The CDR3 is CASSLCTGNNEQFF. CDR3 sequence (DNA): TGTGCCAGCAGTTTATGCACCGGGAACAATGAGCAGTTCTTC. J is TRBJ2-1 and V is TRBV28; perhaps TRBD2 as D (5 bases). Germline lookup yields CDR1 MDHEN and CDR2 SYDVKM. This CDR3 is 14 amino acids long. V lost 0 bases and J 5 bases, leaving 8 bases between the germline ends. Combining the CDR3 with reference TRBV28 and TRBJ2-1 gives the whole variable domain DVKVTQSSRYLVKRTGEKVFLECVQDMDHENMFWYRQDPGLGLRLIYFSYDVKMKEKGDIPEGYSVSREKKERFSLILESASTNQTSMYLCASSLCTGNNEQFFGPGTRLTVL.

V gene TRBV27 combines with J gene TRBJ2-2; TRBD2 matches 10 bases. V lost 4 bases to trimming and J lost 2 bases; unmatched junction nucleotides: 4. Per the germline V gene, CDR1 is MNHEY and CDR2 is SMNVEV (reference sequence). The CDR3 spans 16 residues. DNA of the CDR3: TGTGCCAGCAGTTACCAGCGGGAGGGTAACACCGGGGAGCTGTTTTTT. Its protein is CASSYQREGNTGELFF.

The CDR3 is CASSLAVTGYTGELFF. The CDR3 DNA is TGTGCCAGCAGCTTGGCAGTGACAGGGTACACCGGGGAGCTGTTTTTT. The chain links TRBV5-6 to TRBJ2-2; TRBD1 aligns across 7 bases. The trim removed 0 bases at V and 3 bases at J, leaving 5 bases unmatched. The CDR3 has 16 amino acids. CDR1 and CDR2 from the germline V gene are SGHDT and YYEEEE.

J is TRBJ1-2 and V is TRBV10-2; D unclear. Germline V CDR1 and CDR2: WSHSY, SAAADI. This CDR3 comprises 13 residues. With 7 bases removed from V and 14 bases from J, the gap between germline ends came to 23 bases. The CDR3 DNA follows: TGCGCCAGCACGTCAGGTCTGGTACGAGTTTCAACCTTC. The encoded protein is CASTSGLVRVSTF.

This clone has only one observation. V gene TRBV15 combines with J gene TRBJ2-5; 10 bases match TRBD1. Unmatched junction bases numbered 2, after V lost 1 base and J lost 3 bases. The CDR3 sequence is 15 residues long. CDR1 is LNHNV, CDR2 YYDKDF, per germline (reference sequence). The CDR3 spells CATSRVGQGEETQYF. The CDR3 DNA sequence: TGTGCCACCAGCAGAGTTGGACAGGGGGAAGAGACCCAGTACTTC.

The chain uses TRBV18 and TRBJ2-5; 11 nucleotides align to TRBD2. CDR3 length: 15 amino acids. Unmatched junction bases numbered 0, after V lost 1 base and J lost 2 bases. Germline loops: CDR1 KGHSH, CDR2 LQKENI. Here the CDR3 reads CASSPLAGGQETQYF. The CDR3 coding sequence is TGTGCCAGCTCACCACTAGCGGGAGGGCAAGAGACCCAGTACTTC.

The sample holds one count of this clone. The V gene is TRBV5-1, the J gene TRBJ2-5; D is perhaps TRBD2 (5 bases). V was clipped by 5 bases and J by 2 bases, with 16 bases between them. CDR3 length equals 15 residues. In germline, CDR1 is SGHRS, CDR2 YFSETQ. The CDR3 DNA is TGCGCCAGCAGAGGAGGAGGCTTGGGGCAAGAGACCCAGTACTTC. It is translated as CASRGGGLGQETQYF.

A remark on this clone: The germline gene is not matched at one end of the junction; a read error may be the cause. The chain combines TRBV11-1 with TRBJ2-7; D is possibly TRBD1 (5 bases). The CDR3 length is 14 residues. CDR1 SGHAT and CDR2 FQDESV come from the germline V gene (reference sequence). CDR3 coding DNA: TGTGCCAGCAGCCCGAGACAGAGAACCTACGAGCGGTACTTC. It yields the protein CASSPRQRTYERYF.